This T cell receptor (beta chain) was recorded in a study of T-cell memory formation after mild COVID-19. Germline trimming cut 1 base from V and 4 bases from J; bases unmatched to any gene: 13. CDR1 and CDR2 from the germline V gene are DFQATT and SNEGSKA (reference sequence). This CDR3 contains 17 residues. From the 5' RACE reads, TCRdb called clonotypes with MiXCR, one entry per CDR3 protein. Of around 250,000 distinct CDR3 sequences in the sample, roughly 17% were seen once. This clonotype came up a few times. The sequenced material came from PBMCs or a T cell subset sorted from them (not recorded which). The origin of this receptor is a man between 18 and 29 years old who had mild COVID-19 (a few samples of this study predate the infection). Cell type and time point are not known. This chain joins TRBV20-1 and TRBJ1-2; 9 positions agree with TRBD1. The CDR3 sequence is CSARGRDRAWYTYGYTF. CDR3 in DNA: TGCAGTGCTAGAGGACGGGACAGGGCTTGGTACACCTATGGCTACACCTTC.